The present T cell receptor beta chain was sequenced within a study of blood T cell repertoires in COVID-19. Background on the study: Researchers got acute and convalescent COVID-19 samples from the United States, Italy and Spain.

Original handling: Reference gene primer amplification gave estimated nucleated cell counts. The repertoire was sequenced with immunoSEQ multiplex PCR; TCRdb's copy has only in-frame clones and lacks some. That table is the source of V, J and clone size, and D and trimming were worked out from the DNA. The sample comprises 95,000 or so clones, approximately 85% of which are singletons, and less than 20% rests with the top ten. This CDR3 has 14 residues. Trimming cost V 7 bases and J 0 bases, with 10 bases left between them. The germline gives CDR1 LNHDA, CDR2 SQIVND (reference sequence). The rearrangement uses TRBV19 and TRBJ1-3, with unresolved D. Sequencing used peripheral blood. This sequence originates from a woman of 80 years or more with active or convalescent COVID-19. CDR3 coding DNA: TGTGCCAGTACCTCGGGGAGCTCTGGAAACACCATATATTTT. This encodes CASTSGSSGNTIYF.